Listed here is a single T cell receptor (beta chain). These data come from a study of blood T cell repertoires in COVID-19. Study background: Samples of COVID-19 (acute and convalescent) were obtained from the United States, Italy and Spain. Nucleic acid was either cDNA or gDNA, and it came from T cells, B-cell-depleted T cells, or PBMCs.

Per the germline V gene, CDR1 is MNHNS and CDR2 is SASEGT. This CDR3 is built from 14 residues. Trimming removed 3 bases from V and 8 bases from J; junction bases left unmatched: 4. Participant-reported clinical history was the basis for cohort assignment. Authors' methods: Amplified reference gene primers provided the basis for estimating nucleated cell counts. Generated by immunoSEQ multiplex PCR, the TCRdb table keeps only in-frame clones and is missing some. V and J calls and clone size are copied from that table; D and trimming were computed from the DNA. Of about 480,000 clones in the sample, approximately 90% were seen once.

The TCR comes from a woman aged 55-70 years who had recovered from COVID-19. This sequence joins TRBV6-1 and TRBJ2-1; TRBD2 aligns across 10 bases. Sequencing input: PBMCs or T cells enriched from blood (not recorded which). As DNA, the CDR3 is TGTGCCAGCAGTGATGAGCGGGGGGGCTATGAGCAGTTCTTC. Its translation: CASSDERGGYEQFF.